This passage covers 18 T cell receptor beta chains from one sample sequenced in a study of response to subunit inactivated influenza vaccine. Each CDR3 protein gets one entry after TCRdb re-called the RT-PCR reads with MiXCR. The sample contains about 300,000 distinct CDR3 sequences, roughly 22% of which appear only once. The sequencing here drew on PBMCs from blood, taken less than 22 months after vaccination. These receptor sequences come from a man in his fifties or sixties who received an inactivated influenza vaccine.

There are a few counts of this clonotype. One junction end disagrees with the germline gene, perhaps due to a read error. The chain combines TRBV2 with TRBJ1-6, with D unresolved. The CDR3 is 13 residues long. Germline loops: CDR1 SNHLY, CDR2 FYNNEI. The CDR3 is CASSATPNSALHF. The CDR3 coding sequence is TGTGCCAGCAGTGCGACACCAAATTCAGCCCTCCACTTT.

This clonotype was seen a handful of times. This chain links TRBV12-3 or TRBV12-4 with TRBJ1-3; D is perhaps TRBD1 (5 bases). The germline V and J ends were trimmed by 8 bases and 1 base, with 18 bases remaining between them. The CDR3 is 16 amino acids. CDR3 nucleotides: TGTGCCAGCGGGCCGGGGCAGACCATTTCTGGAAACACCATATATTTT. This translates into CASGPGQTISGNTIYF.

This chain joins TRBV6-5 and TRBJ1-1; D ambiguous. The CDR3 runs 14 residues. Trimming stripped 4 bases from V and 0 bases from J, with 9 bases between. Germline V gene lookup returns CDR1 MNHEY and CDR2 SVGAGI. Here the CDR3 reads CASSSTSMNTEAFF. CDR3 bases: TGTGCCAGCAGTTCTACGTCAATGAACACTGAAGCTTTCTTT.

This clonotype was counted between two and nine times. Since a much larger clone is just one base distant, this may be a read error. The chain recombines TRBV7-2 with TRBJ2-1; maybe TRBD2 (5 bases). CDR3 size: 13 residues. The germline V gene has CDR1 SGHTA and CDR2 FQGNSA. V was shortened by 9 bases and J by 6 bases, with 15 bases between the two germline ends. The CDR3 DNA reads TGTGCCAGTAAACTAGGGCCGATCAATGAGCAGTTCTTC. This translates into CASKLGPINEQFF.

This clonotype came up a few times. The V and J genes are TRBV29-1 and TRBJ2-1; 9 positions agree with TRBD1. After removal of 6 bases from V and 5 bases from J, the junction contained 5 bases not matched to a gene. The CDR3 covers 13 residues. CDR1 SQVTM and CDR2 ANQGSEA come from the germline V gene. CDR3 nucleotides: TGCAGCGTACTGGGACAGGGAAACAATGAGCAGTTCTTC. This codes for CSVLGQGNNEQFF.

In its sample, this clonotype was seen a few times. This chain links TRBV29-1 with TRBJ2-1; TRBD2 matches at 9 bases. Germline V gene data show CDR1 as SQVTM and CDR2 as ANQGSEA. The CDR3 runs to 14 residues. Trimming cost V 2 bases and J 3 bases; bases outside gene matches: 2. The CDR3: CSVELAGFYNEQFF. CDR3 DNA sequence: TGCAGCGTTGAACTAGCGGGGTTCTACAATGAGCAGTTCTTC.

J is TRBJ2-5 and V is TRBV5-1; D possibly corresponds to TRBD1 (5 bases). Trimming removed 5 bases from V and 1 base from J, with 12 bases in between. The CDR3 contains 14 residues. Germline CDR1 and CDR2: SGHRS and YFSETQ. CDR3 bases: TGCGCCAGCAGTTCGCAGGGATTCCAAGAGACCCAGTACTTC. It yields the protein CASSSQGFQETQYF.

This chain uses TRBV18 with TRBJ2-2, with 10 bases identical to TRBD2. The CDR3 contains 16 residues. In germline, CDR1 is KGHSH, CDR2 LQKENI. Trimming removed 2 bases from V and 3 bases from J; junction bases left unmatched: 3. CDR3 amino acids: CASSPWTSGYTGELFF. CDR3 bases: TGTGCCAGCTCACCATGGACTAGCGGATACACCGGGGAGCTGTTTTTT.

This clonotype was counted between two and nine times. The chain joins TRBV7-9 to TRBJ2-7, with D possibly matching TRBD2 (7 bases). The CDR3 has 15 amino acids. CDR1 and CDR2 (germline): SEHNR, FQNEAQ (reference sequence). V lost 3 bases to trimming and J lost 2 bases, with 14 bases between them. The CDR3 loop reads CASSLLQGGAYEQYF. As DNA, the CDR3 is TGTGCCAGCAGCTTGTTACAGGGAGGGGCCTACGAGCAGTACTTC.

V gene TRBV7-9 combines with J gene TRBJ1-1; D remains unclear. Trimming pared 1 base from V and 1 base from J, leaving 4 bases between. This CDR3 has 13 amino acids. CDR1 and CDR2 from the germline V gene are SEHNR and FQNEAQ (reference sequence). For the CDR3, the DNA is TGTGCCAGCAGCTTAGATGCGAACACTGAAGCTTTCTTT. It yields the protein CASSLDANTEAFF.

Concerning this clonotype: Just one base apart from a much larger clone, this may be a read error. The final CDR3 position lacks the conserved phenylalanine or tryptophan, pointing to a likely read error. The chain links TRBV4-3 to TRBJ1-1; 7 positions agree with TRBD1. Per germline, CDR1 LGHNA and CDR2 YSLEER. This CDR3 region has 14 residues. CDR3 region: CASSQETGNAEAFS. CDR3 coding DNA: TGCGCCAGCAGCCAAGAGACAGGGAACGCTGAAGCTTTCTCT.

This clonotype has only a few counts. The chain employs TRBV7-2 and TRBJ1-2, with D uncertain. Trimming pared 2 bases from V and 4 bases from J, leaving 17 bases between. This CDR3 region has 16 residues. The V gene's germline CDR1 is SGHTA and CDR2 FQGNSA. The CDR3 loop is CASSLLLGREGYGYTF. The DNA of the CDR3 is TGTGCCAGCAGCTTACTACTCGGGCGCGAAGGCTATGGCTACACCTTC. The whole variable domain, remainder taken from reference TRBV7-2 and TRBJ1-2, is GAGVSQSPSNKVTEKGKDVELRCDPISGHTALYWYRQSLGQGLEFLIYFQGNSAPDKSGLPSDRFSAERTGGSVSTLTIQRTQQEDSAVYLCASSLLLGREGYGYTFGSGTRLTVV.

The J gene is TRBJ1-5, the V gene TRBV20-1, with D tentatively TRBD1 (6 bases). The CDR3 runs to 15 residues. Germline CDR1 DFQATT, CDR2 SNEGSKA (reference sequence). The V and J ends lost 5 bases and 2 bases respectively, with 16 bases between them. The chain's CDR3 is CSAGSRGRGNQPQHF. In DNA, the CDR3 is TGCAGTGCTGGTTCCAGGGGAAGGGGCAATCAGCCCCAGCATTTT.

This clonotype was seen a handful of times. This chain joins TRBV10-3 and TRBJ1-2; the D gene is possibly TRBD1 (6 bases). Trimming pared 2 bases from V and 5 bases from J, leaving 21 bases between. Germline CDR1 ENHRY, CDR2 SYGVKD. The CDR3 spans 17 residues. The CDR3 sequence is CAISELSWGGAAYGYTF. CDR3 nucleotides: TGTGCCATCAGTGAGCTCAGTTGGGGGGGCGCCGCGTATGGCTACACCTTC.

The table lists this clonotype with a few counts. The genes are TRBV5-4 and TRBJ2-7; TRBD2 matches 10 bases. The CDR3 extends over 15 amino acids. Germline V gives CDR1 SGHNT, CDR2 YYREEE (reference sequence). With 2 bases clipped from V and 5 bases from J, the junction kept 7 bases outside the gene matches. In DNA, the CDR3 is TGTGCCAGCAGCTTTCCACTAGCGGGAACCGACGAGCAGTACTTC. Its translation is CASSFPLAGTDEQYF.

V and J are TRBV20-1 and TRBJ2-1; 8 bases map to TRBD2. The junction had 8 bases not matched to a gene; V was cut back by 4 bases and J by 0 bases. The CDR3 length is 16 residues. Germline V gene data show CDR1 as DFQATT and CDR2 as SNEGSKA (reference sequence). The CDR3 sequence: CSANRAGGFSYNEQFF. The CDR3 nucleotides are TGCAGTGCTAATCGGGCGGGGGGCTTCTCCTACAATGAGCAGTTCTTC.

This chain links TRBV6-1 with TRBJ1-1; D is perhaps TRBD1 (5 bases). This CDR3 is built from 15 residues. Germline CDR1 MNHNS, CDR2 SASEGT. The V gene lost 5 bases and the J gene lost 1 base, with 14 bases spanning the gap. Here the CDR3 reads CASSITRDSNTEAFF. The CDR3 region has the DNA TGTGCCAGCAGTATCACACGGGACTCGAACACTGAAGCTTTCTTT.

The J gene is TRBJ1-6, the V gene TRBV7-9; TRBD1 aligns across 8 bases. The CDR3 sequence is 15 residues long. Unmatched junction bases numbered 5, after V lost 5 bases and J lost 5 bases. CDR1 and CDR2 from the germline V gene are SEHNR and FQNEAQ (reference sequence). CDR3 coding DNA: TGTGCCAGCAGCCCGGGACAGGCAGATAATTCACCCCTCCACTTT. Translating gives CASSPGQADNSPLHF.